The 2 T cell receptor beta chains given below trace back to one sample, sequenced in a study of T cell repertoires in cytomegalovirus infection. Each CDR3 protein is one row after TCRdb ran MiXCR on the reads. This table holds 150,000 to 200,000 distinct CDR3 sequences, about 15% found once. Sequenced material: PBMCs. Receptor source: a human donor in good health (CMV status not recorded). Some clones in this sample may be carry-over from other donors' samples.

In its sample, this clonotype was seen many times. The V gene is TRBV6-4, the J gene TRBJ1-1, with D unresolved. There are 13 residues in the CDR3. Between the trimmed V and J ends, which lost 0 bases and 4 bases, there was a span of 6 bases. Germline assignment: CDR1 MRHNA and CDR2 SNTAGT. This CDR3 reads CASSDSSSTEAFF. The CDR3 DNA sequence: TGTGCCAGCAGTGACTCGAGCAGCACTGAAGCTTTCTTT.

This clonotype came up a few times. V is TRBV29-1 and J is TRBJ1-1; TRBD1 is a possible D gene (5 bases). The CDR3 totals 13 residues. Germline V gene sequence: CDR1 SQVTM, CDR2 ANQGSEA. V was clipped by 4 bases and J by 4 bases, with 13 bases between them. The CDR3 nucleotides read TGCAGCGTTGTGGGGGGGATGGGCACTGAAGCTTTCTTT. Its translation is CSVVGGMGTEAFF.